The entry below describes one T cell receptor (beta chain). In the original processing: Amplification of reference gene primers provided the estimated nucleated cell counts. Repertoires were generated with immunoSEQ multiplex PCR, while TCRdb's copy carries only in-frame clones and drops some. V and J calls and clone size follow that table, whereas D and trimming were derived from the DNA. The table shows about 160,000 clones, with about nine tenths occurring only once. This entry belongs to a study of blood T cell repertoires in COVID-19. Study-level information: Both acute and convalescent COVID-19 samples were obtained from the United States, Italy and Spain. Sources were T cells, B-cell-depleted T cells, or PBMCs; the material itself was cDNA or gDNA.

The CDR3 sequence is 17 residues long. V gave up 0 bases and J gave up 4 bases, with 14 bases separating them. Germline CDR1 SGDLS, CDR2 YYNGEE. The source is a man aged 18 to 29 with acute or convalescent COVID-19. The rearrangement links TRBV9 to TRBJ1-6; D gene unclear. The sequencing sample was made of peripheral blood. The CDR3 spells CASSVEVIPGYNSPLHF. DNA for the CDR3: TGTGCCAGCAGCGTAGAGGTGATCCCGGGGTATAATTCACCCCTCCACTTT.